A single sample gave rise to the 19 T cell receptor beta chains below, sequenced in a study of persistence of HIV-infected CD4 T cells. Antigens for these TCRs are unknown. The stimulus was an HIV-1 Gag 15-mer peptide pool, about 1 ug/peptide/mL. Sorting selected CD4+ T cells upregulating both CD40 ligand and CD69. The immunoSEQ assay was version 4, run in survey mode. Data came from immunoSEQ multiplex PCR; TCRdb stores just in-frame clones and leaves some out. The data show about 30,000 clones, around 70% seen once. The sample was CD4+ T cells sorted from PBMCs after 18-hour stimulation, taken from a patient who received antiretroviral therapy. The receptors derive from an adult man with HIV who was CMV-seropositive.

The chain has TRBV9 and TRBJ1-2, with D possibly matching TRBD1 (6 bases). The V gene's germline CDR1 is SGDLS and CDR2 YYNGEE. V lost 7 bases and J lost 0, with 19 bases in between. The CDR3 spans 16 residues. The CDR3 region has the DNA TGTGCCAGCGTCTTAAGGGGGGACTCTCCTAACTATGGCTACACCTTC. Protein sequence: CASVLRGDSPNYGYTF.

The CDR3 sequence is CASSYRAASTDTQYF. The CDR3 bases are TGTGCCAGTAGTTACAGGGCAGCTAGCACAGATACGCAGTATTTT. The gene calls are TRBV19 and TRBJ2-3; a weak D match, TRBD1 (6 bases). CDR1 is LNHDA and CDR2 is SQIVND in the germline V gene (reference sequence). This CDR3 is built from 15 residues. The ends were cut back, 5 bases at V and 0 bases at J, with 12 bases in the middle.

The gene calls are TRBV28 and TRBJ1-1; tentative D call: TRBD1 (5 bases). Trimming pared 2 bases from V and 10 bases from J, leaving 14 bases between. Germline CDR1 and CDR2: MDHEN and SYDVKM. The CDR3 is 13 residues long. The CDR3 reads CASSLTSGSGAFF. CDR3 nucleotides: TGTGCCAGCAGTTTAACGTCAGGGTCGGGAGCTTTCTTT.

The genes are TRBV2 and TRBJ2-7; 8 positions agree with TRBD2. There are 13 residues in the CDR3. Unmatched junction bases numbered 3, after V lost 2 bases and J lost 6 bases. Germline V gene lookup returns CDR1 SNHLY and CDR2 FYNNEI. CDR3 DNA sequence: TGTGCCAGCAGTGAAAACGGGGGGGCCGAGCAGTACTTC. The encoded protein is CASSENGGAEQYF.

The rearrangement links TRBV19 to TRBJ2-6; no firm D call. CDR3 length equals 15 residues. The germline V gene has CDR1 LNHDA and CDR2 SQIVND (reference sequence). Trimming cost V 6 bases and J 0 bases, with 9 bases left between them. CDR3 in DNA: TGTGCCAGTAGAGAGGCATACTCTGGGGCCAACGTCCTGACTTTC. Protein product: CASREAYSGANVLTF.

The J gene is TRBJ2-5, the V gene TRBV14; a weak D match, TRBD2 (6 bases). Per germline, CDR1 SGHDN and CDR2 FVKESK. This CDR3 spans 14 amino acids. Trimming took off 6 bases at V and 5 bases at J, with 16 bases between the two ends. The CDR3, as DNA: TGTGCCAGCAGGGGACTTGGGGCAGGGGAGACCCAGTACTTC. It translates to CASRGLGAGETQYF.

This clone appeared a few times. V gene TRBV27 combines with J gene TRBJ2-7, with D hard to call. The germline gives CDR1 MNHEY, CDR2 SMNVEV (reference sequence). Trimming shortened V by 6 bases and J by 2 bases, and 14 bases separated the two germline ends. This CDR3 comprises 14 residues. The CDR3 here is CASRTSGPPYEQYF. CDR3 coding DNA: TGTGCCAGCAGGACCTCCGGGCCACCCTACGAGCAGTACTTC.

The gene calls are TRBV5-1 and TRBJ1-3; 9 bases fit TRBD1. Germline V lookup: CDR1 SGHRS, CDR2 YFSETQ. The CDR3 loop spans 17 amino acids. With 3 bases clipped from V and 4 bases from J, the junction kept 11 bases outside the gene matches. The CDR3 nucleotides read TGCGCCAGCAGCTACCGTCCCGGGACAGGGAGCGGAAACACCATATATTTT. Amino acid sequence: CASSYRPGTGSGNTIYF.

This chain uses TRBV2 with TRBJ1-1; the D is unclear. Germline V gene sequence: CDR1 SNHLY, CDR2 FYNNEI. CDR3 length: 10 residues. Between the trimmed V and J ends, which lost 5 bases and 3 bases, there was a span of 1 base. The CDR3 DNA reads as TGTGCCAGCAGTTACACTGAAGCTTTCTTT. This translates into CASSYTEAFF.

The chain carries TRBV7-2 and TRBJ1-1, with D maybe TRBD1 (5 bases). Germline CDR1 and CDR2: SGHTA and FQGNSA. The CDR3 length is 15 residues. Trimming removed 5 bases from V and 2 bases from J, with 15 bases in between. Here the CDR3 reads CASSPQLGGNTEAFF. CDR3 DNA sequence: TGTGCCAGCAGCCCCCAGCTGGGGGGAAACACTGAAGCTTTCTTT.

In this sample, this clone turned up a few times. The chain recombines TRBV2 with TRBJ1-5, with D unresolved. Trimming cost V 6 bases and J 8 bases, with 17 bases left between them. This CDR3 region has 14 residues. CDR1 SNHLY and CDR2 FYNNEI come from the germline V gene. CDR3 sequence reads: CASSAIGQMEPQHF. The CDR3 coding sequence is TGTGCCAGCAGCGCCATCGGGCAAATGGAGCCCCAGCATTTT.

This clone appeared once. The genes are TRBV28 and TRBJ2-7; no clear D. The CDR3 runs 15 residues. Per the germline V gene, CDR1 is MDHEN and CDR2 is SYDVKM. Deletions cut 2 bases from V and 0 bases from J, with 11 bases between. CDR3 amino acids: CASSLAVYHSYEQYF. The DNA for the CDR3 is TGTGCCAGCAGTTTAGCGGTGTACCACTCCTACGAGCAGTACTTC.

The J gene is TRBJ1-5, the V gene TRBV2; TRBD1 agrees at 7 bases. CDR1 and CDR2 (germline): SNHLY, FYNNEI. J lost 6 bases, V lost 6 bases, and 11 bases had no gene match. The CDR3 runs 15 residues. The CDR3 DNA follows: TGTGCCAGCAGCGACAGGGTTGGGGGTAGTCAGCCCCAGCATTTT. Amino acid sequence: CASSDRVGGSQPQHF. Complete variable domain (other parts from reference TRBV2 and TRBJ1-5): EPEVTQTPSHQVTQMGQEVILRCVPISNHLYFYWYRQILGQKVEFLVSFYNNEISEKSEIFDDQFSVERPDGSNFTLKIRSTKLEDSAMYFCASSDRVGGSQPQHFGDGTRLSIL.

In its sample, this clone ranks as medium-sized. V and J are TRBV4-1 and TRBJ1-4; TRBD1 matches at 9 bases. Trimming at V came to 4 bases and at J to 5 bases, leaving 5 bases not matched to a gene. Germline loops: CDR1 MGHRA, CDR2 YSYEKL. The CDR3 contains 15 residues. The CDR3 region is CASSRPGTGNEKLFF. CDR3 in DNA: TGCGCCAGCAGCCGTCCCGGGACAGGGAATGAAAAACTGTTTTTT.

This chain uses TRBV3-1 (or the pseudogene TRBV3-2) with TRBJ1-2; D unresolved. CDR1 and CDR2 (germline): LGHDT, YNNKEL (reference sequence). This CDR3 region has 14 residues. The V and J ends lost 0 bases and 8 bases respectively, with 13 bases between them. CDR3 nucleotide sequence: TGTGCCAGCAGCCAAGATAGCCGAGGAGGGGGCTACACCTTC. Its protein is CASSQDSRGGGYTF.

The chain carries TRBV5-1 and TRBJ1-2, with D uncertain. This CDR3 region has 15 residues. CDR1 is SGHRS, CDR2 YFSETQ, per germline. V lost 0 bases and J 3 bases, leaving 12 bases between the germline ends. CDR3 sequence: CASSLEASTDYGYTF. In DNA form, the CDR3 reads TGCGCCAGCAGCTTGGAGGCTTCCACGGACTATGGCTACACCTTC. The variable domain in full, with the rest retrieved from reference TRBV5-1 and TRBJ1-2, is KAGVTQTPRYLIKTRGQQVTLSCSPISGHRSVSWYQQTPGQGLQFLFEYFSETQRNKGNFPGRFSGRQFSNSRSEMNVSTLELGDSALYLCASSLEASTDYGYTFGSGTRLTVV.

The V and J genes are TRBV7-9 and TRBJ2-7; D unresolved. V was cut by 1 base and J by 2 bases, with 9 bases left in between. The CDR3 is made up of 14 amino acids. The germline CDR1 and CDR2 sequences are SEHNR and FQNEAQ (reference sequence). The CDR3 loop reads CASSLEGFAYEQYF. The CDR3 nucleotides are TGTGCCAGCAGCTTAGAAGGGTTTGCCTACGAGCAGTACTTC.

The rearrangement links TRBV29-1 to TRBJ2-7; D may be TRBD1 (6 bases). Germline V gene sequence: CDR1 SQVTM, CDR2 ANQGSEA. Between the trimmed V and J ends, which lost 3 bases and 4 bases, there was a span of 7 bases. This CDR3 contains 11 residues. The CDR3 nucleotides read TGCAGCGTTGACCAGGGGTACGAGCAGTACTTC. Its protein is CSVDQGYEQYF.

The DNA for the CDR3 is TGTGCCAGCAGCCAAGGAGTCAGGGCCGATTTCATGAAGGACACTGAAGCTTTCTTT. Protein: CASSQGVRADFMKDTEAFF. The chain links TRBV3-1 (or the pseudogene TRBV3-2) to TRBJ1-1, with D possibly being TRBD1 (5 bases). Trimming removed 1 base from V and 3 bases from J, with 24 bases in between. Germline CDR1 and CDR2: LGHDT and YNNKEL (reference sequence). The CDR3 length is 19 residues.